The clone carrying this TCR beta chain was counted at least ten times. Genomic DNA, serving as template, underwent TCR beta VDJ and CDR3 profiling. TCRdb reanalysed the reads using MiXCR and keeps one entry per CDR3 protein. In the table there are some 150,000 distinct CDR3 sequences, about two thirds of which are singletons. This record comes from a study of CD8+CD57+ T cells in acquired aplastic anemia. CD8+CD57+ cell expansion had been shown by flow cytometry in patients chosen for sequencing. Patient blood was sampled before any therapy had been received. The ends lost 2 bases at V and 3 bases at J; junction bases unmatched: 4. Germline V CDR1 and CDR2: SEHNR, FQNEAQ (reference sequence). The CDR3 contains 14 residues.

This clonotype was obtained from a human donor with aplastic anemia. The chain employs TRBV7-9 and TRBJ2-7; TRBD1 aligns across 7 bases. The sample comprised sorted CD4+, CD8+, or CD8+CD57+ T cells (not recorded which) from PBMCs. In nucleotides, the CDR3 is TGTGCCAGCAGCTTAACAGGGGTGAACTACGAGCAGTACTTC. This gives the protein CASSLTGVNYEQYF.